This TCR beta chain was obtained from a study of shared clonotypes between healthy human individuals. There are 13 residues in the CDR3. Germline assignment: CDR1 MNHEY and CDR2 SMNVEV (reference sequence). The V end was cut by 2 bases, the J end by 5 bases, with 7 bases between. Terminally differentiated effector memory CD45RA+ cells were excluded from the naive CD8 cells, which were CD45RO-negative and positively selected for CCR7. Comment on this clone: Other DNA sequences within the sample encode an identical CDR3.

Sorted-subset replicate PCR reactions contained around 220 ng DNA, corresponding to tens of thousands of T cell genomes. Authors' processing steps: Junction-only sequences produced by ImmunoSEQ had no quality scores, so filtering differed. Using immunoSEQ multiplex PCR, the repertoire was profiled, and TCRdb retains in-frame clones only, with some absent. For V, J and clone size, that table is used; D and trimming come from the DNA. The data show roughly 2,000,000 clones, around 93% seen once. The TCR comes from a man aged 18 to 29 in good health. Some clones in this sample may be carry-over from other donors' samples. The chain uses TRBV27 and TRBJ2-1; D is unclear. Specimen: naive CD8+ T cells from PBMCs. CDR3 nucleotides: TGTGCCAGCAGTTTAGGGCTTCACAATGAGCAGTTCTTC. It yields the protein CASSLGLHNEQFF.